These 5 T cell receptor beta chains were all obtained from the same sample, sequenced in a study of cytomegalovirus exposure and HLA in healthy donors. In the PCR, 60 Vbeta and 13 Jbeta primers were used. TCRdb keeps only in-frame clones here, not all; method: immunoSEQ multiplex PCR. The sample consists of 200,000 to 250,000 clones, 82% of them appearing once. The source material was PBMCs. These receptors were taken from a woman in her forties in good health and CMV-seronegative.

This chain joins TRBV18 and TRBJ1-1; 12 bases fit TRBD1. Germline V gene sequence: CDR1 KGHSH, CDR2 LQKENI. The CDR3 is 13 residues long. The J segment lost 8 bases and the V segment lost 3 bases, leaving 1 base of the junction unmatched. The CDR3 is CASSPGQGAEAFF. CDR3 nucleotide sequence: TGTGCCAGCTCACCGGGACAGGGGGCGGAAGCTTTCTTT.

The rearrangement joins TRBV7-2 to TRBJ2-5, with TRBD2 matching over 12 bases. TRBJ2-7 matches the DNA end more closely, so the J call is doubtful. Looked up from germline, CDR1 is SGHTA and CDR2 is FQGNSA. This CDR3 is 14 amino acids long. The CDR3 region is CASSLGLAGSEQYF. The DNA for the CDR3 is TGTGCCAGCAGCCTTGGACTAGCGGGATCCGAGCAGTACTTC.

This sequence joins TRBV4-1 and TRBJ2-5, with D unclear. Germline CDR1 is MGHRA and CDR2 is YSYEKL. This CDR3 is 13 amino acids long. V gave up 3 bases and J gave up 5 bases, with 10 bases separating them. CDR3 DNA: TGCGCCAGCAGCCACGGTTTCTGGGAGACCCAGTACTTC. Translation: CASSHGFWETQYF.

This chain links TRBV18 with TRBJ1-1; 10 nucleotides match TRBD1. The CDR3 extends over 14 amino acids. V was clipped by 6 bases and J by 4 bases; unmatched bases: 5. Germline V gene data show CDR1 as KGHSH and CDR2 as LQKENI. CDR3 in amino acids: CASSQGQGTTEAFF. As DNA, the CDR3 is TGTGCCAGCTCTCAGGGACAGGGGACCACTGAAGCTTTCTTT.

About this clone itself: At one end, the junction sequence differs from germline, possibly due to a read error. This rearrangement joins TRBV7-9 to TRBJ1-1; 10 nucleotides agree with TRBD1. Germline V gene sequence: CDR1 SEHNR, CDR2 FQNEAQ (reference sequence). The CDR3 totals 16 residues. CDR3 coding DNA: TGTTCCAGCAGAGAGACAGGGGGCGGAATAAACACTGAAGCTTTCTTT. Its protein is CSSRETGGGINTEAFF.